This paragraph covers one T cell receptor beta chain sequence. The source of the sample is a study of shared clonotypes between healthy human individuals. Libraries were prepared by immunoSEQ multiplex PCR; TCRdb keeps only in-frame clonotypes and omits some of them. The sample has roughly 320,000 clones, around 87% seen once; the top ten hold around 15%. The clonotype originates from a man aged 18 to 29 in good health. The source material was memory CD8+ T cells sorted from blood. Regarding subset: CD45RO+ cells pooled with CCR7-negative TemRA cells.

CDR3 sequence: CATSRDLDRGLVGEHF. The CDR3 DNA reads as TGTGCCACCAGCAGAGATCTCGACAGGGGGCTAGTTGGGGAACACTTT. This rearrangement joins TRBV15 to TRBJ1-6; 10 positions match TRBD1. The germline V gene has CDR1 LNHNV and CDR2 YYDKDF (reference sequence). V shed 0 bases and J 19 bases; nucleotides not matched to a gene: 15. The CDR3 is 16 amino acids.